Presented here are 29 T cell receptor beta chains from one specimen sequenced in a study of blood T cell repertoires in COVID-19. The data were produced by immunoSEQ multiplex PCR, yet TCRdb's version contains in-frame clones alone and is incomplete. Among 120,000 to 150,000 clones listed, over 75% were seen once. Source material: PBMCs or T cells enriched from blood (not recorded which). The receptor source for this set is a woman aged 30 to 39 with acute COVID-19.

CDR3 protein: CASSPRQLAGGTGELFF. The DNA for the CDR3 is TGTGCCAGCTCACCAAGGCAACTAGCGGGAGGAACCGGGGAGCTGTTTTTT. The chain has TRBV18 and TRBJ2-2, with 12 bases that match TRBD2. The germline CDR1 and CDR2 sequences are KGHSH and LQKENI. This CDR3 has 17 amino acids. After removal of 2 bases from V and 5 bases from J, the junction contained 6 bases not matched to a gene.

J is TRBJ2-1 and V is TRBV4-1; D perhaps matches TRBD1 (6 bases). V lost 3 bases and J 4 bases, leaving 16 bases between the germline ends. The CDR3 is 16 residues long. CDR1 and CDR2 from the germline V gene are MGHRA and YSYEKL. The CDR3 loop reads CASSQSGHPSYNEQFF. Here the CDR3 DNA reads TGCGCCAGCAGCCAGTCGGGACACCCATCTTACAATGAGCAGTTCTTC.

The rearrangement uses TRBV12-3 or TRBV12-4 and TRBJ2-3, with D unclear. V shed 0 bases and J shed 6 bases, with 4 bases lying between them. The CDR3 has 12 amino acids. The CDR3 reads CASSLARDTQYF. The CDR3 DNA sequence: TGTGCCAGCAGTTTAGCGAGGGATACGCAGTATTTT.

This clone was detected only once. The chain is built from TRBV6-5 and TRBJ2-1; 8 bases line up with TRBD2. Germline V gives CDR1 MNHEY, CDR2 SVGAGI. J gave up 3 bases and V 4 bases, and 8 bases lay outside the gene matches. This CDR3 has 16 amino acids. This chain's CDR3 is CASSSSEAGDYNEQFF. The CDR3 region has the DNA TGTGCCAGCAGTTCCTCAGAAGCGGGAGACTACAATGAGCAGTTCTTC.

The chain links TRBV7-9 to TRBJ2-6, with a weak D call TRBD2 (5 bases). This CDR3 has 16 residues. CDR1 is SEHNR, CDR2 FQNEAQ, per germline (reference sequence). V shed 6 bases and J shed 2 bases, with 14 bases lying between them. CDR3 sequence: CASSVEGIAGANVLTF. As DNA, the CDR3 is TGTGCCAGCAGTGTCGAGGGTATTGCTGGGGCCAACGTCCTGACTTTC.

This chain uses TRBV6-5 with TRBJ2-2; tentatively, D is TRBD2 (7 bases). V shed 4 bases and J shed 7 bases, with 19 bases lying between them. Germline CDR1 reads MNHEY; CDR2 reads SVGAGI. This CDR3 has 16 residues. The CDR3 DNA reads TGTGCCAGCAGTTCCGAGGGGGAAGCGGGAAACGGGGAGCTGTTTTTT. Translation: CASSSEGEAGNGELFF.

For the CDR3, the DNA is TGTGCCAGTAGTTTCAGGGATCAGCCCCAGCATTTT. Protein product: CASSFRDQPQHF. This chain connects TRBV19 to TRBJ1-5; maybe TRBD1 (5 bases). The CDR3 sequence is 12 residues long. Between the trimmed V and J ends, which lost 5 bases and 5 bases, there was a span of 7 bases. From germline, CDR1 is LNHDA and CDR2 SQIVND (reference sequence).

CDR3 in DNA: TGTGCCAGCAGTTTACTACAGGACTCCTACAATGAGCAGTTCTTC. Translating gives CASSLLQDSYNEQFF. This chain links TRBV28 with TRBJ2-1; weak D call: TRBD1 (5 bases). Per germline, CDR1 MDHEN and CDR2 SYDVKM. The CDR3 spans 15 residues. V was shortened by 2 bases and J by 0 bases, with 8 bases between the two germline ends.

The CDR3 coding sequence is TGTGCCAGCAGCACCGACAGACAAGAGACCCAGTACTTC. Translating it yields CASSTDRQETQYF. The gene calls are TRBV5-8 and TRBJ2-5; perhaps TRBD1 as D (5 bases). Trimming cost V 4 bases and J 2 bases, with 9 bases left between them. The CDR3 is 13 amino acids. Germline V CDR1 and CDR2: SGHTS, YDEGEE. The full variable domain, rest sourced from reference TRBV5-8 and TRBJ2-5, is EAGVTQSPTHLIKTRGQQATLRCSPISGHTSVYWYQQALGLGLQFLLWYDEGEERNRGNFPPRFSGRQFPNYSSELNVNALELEDSALYLCASSTDRQETQYFGPGTRLLVL.

V gene TRBV9 combines with J gene TRBJ2-2, with D possibly matching TRBD2 (6 bases). V dropped 0 bases and J dropped 3 bases, with 9 bases sitting between them. The CDR3 sequence is 15 residues long. Germline CDR1 reads SGDLS; CDR2 reads YYNGEE. The CDR3: CASSVAGAYTGELFF. For the CDR3, the DNA is TGTGCCAGCAGCGTAGCGGGAGCTTACACCGGGGAGCTGTTTTTT.

CDR3 DNA: TGTGCCAGCAGCCCACAGGGCTATGGCTACACCTTC. Its protein is CASSPQGYGYTF. This sequence joins TRBV7-2 and TRBJ1-2, with a possible D match to TRBD1 (6 bases). CDR1 and CDR2 from the germline V gene are SGHTA and FQGNSA. This CDR3 is built from 12 residues. The ends were cut back, 5 bases at V and 4 bases at J, with 8 bases in the middle.

This chain links TRBV14 with TRBJ2-1; weak D call: TRBD1 (5 bases). Germline assignment: CDR1 SGHDN and CDR2 FVKESK. The CDR3 covers 14 residues. Deletions cut 4 bases from V and 6 bases from J, with 13 bases between. Here the CDR3 DNA reads TGTGCCAGCAGCCGCAGCTACAGGTCCAATGAGCAGTTCTTC. As protein: CASSRSYRSNEQFF.

This chain uses TRBV7-9 with TRBJ2-2; D ambiguous. The CDR3 runs 13 residues. CDR1 SEHNR and CDR2 FQNEAQ come from the germline V gene (reference sequence). V was cut by 5 bases and J by 3 bases, with 7 bases left in between. The chain's CDR3 is CASSLGYTGELFF. The CDR3 DNA reads TGTGCCAGCAGCCTCGGGTACACCGGGGAGCTGTTTTTT.

V and J are TRBV5-1 and TRBJ1-5, with a possible D match to TRBD1 (6 bases). Germline assignment: CDR1 SGHRS and CDR2 YFSETQ. V lost 4 bases, J lost 1 base, and 15 bases lay in between. This CDR3 comprises 16 residues. CDR3 nucleotides: TGCGCCAGCAGCCCGGGATTGGGGGCGAGCAATCAGCCCCAGCATTTT. Its translation is CASSPGLGASNQPQHF.

The chain is built from TRBV18 and TRBJ1-1, with 8 bases aligning to TRBD1. Germline values: CDR1 KGHSH, CDR2 LQKENI. The CDR3 runs 16 residues. V lost 3 bases, J lost 4 bases, and 10 bases stayed unmatched. The CDR3 loop reads CASSPGLSGGGTEAFF. The CDR3 region has the DNA TGTGCCAGCTCACCCGGACTTTCAGGGGGCGGCACTGAAGCTTTCTTT.

The V gene is TRBV28, the J gene TRBJ1-1; D may be TRBD1 (6 bases). Trimming took 6 bases from V and 1 from J, leaving 12 bases between them. The CDR3 covers 14 residues. Germline values: CDR1 MDHEN, CDR2 SYDVKM. This CDR3 is CASRTRTANTEAFF. CDR3 coding DNA: TGTGCCAGCAGAACCCGGACAGCGAACACTGAAGCTTTCTTT.

The chain employs TRBV6-1 and TRBJ1-6, with unresolved D. Trimming shortened V by 3 bases and J by 5 bases, and 5 bases separated the two germline ends. The length of the CDR3 is 13 residues. Germline V gene lookup returns CDR1 MNHNS and CDR2 SASEGT. The CDR3 DNA reads as TGTGCCAGCAGTGAGACTAATAATTCACCCCTCCACTTT. This encodes CASSETNNSPLHF.

The chain joins TRBV18 to TRBJ1-1; perhaps TRBD1 as D (5 bases). Trimming pared 5 bases from V and 0 bases from J, leaving 13 bases between. The CDR3 is 15 residues long. Germline lookup yields CDR1 KGHSH and CDR2 LQKENI. The CDR3 DNA is TGTGCCAGCTCAATAGACAGCCCCATGAACACTGAAGCTTTCTTT. Protein: CASSIDSPMNTEAFF. Variable domain in full (rest from reference TRBV18 and TRBJ1-1): NAGVMQNPRHLVRRRGQEARLRCSPMKGHSHVYWYRQLPEEGLKFMVYLQKENIIDESGMPKERFSAEFPKEGPSILRIQQVVRGDSAAYFCASSIDSPMNTEAFFGQGTRLTVV.

The CDR3 DNA reads TGTGCCAGCAGCGTAGAGGCGACTAGCGCCTACAATGAGCAGTTCTTC. This translates into CASSVEATSAYNEQFF. The V call is TRBV9, the J call TRBJ2-1; 8 nucleotides agree with TRBD2. V gave up 0 bases and J gave up 2 bases; unmatched junction bases: 4. The CDR3 extends over 16 amino acids. CDR1 and CDR2 (germline): SGDLS, YYNGEE.

The CDR3 loop is CATSGYPGMAYEQYF. The CDR3 DNA follows: TGTGCCACCAGCGGGTACCCAGGGATGGCCTACGAGCAGTACTTC. This rearrangement joins TRBV15 to TRBJ2-7, with D perhaps TRBD1 (5 bases). Germline values: CDR1 LNHNV, CDR2 YYDKDF (reference sequence). Trimming removed 5 bases at V and 2 bases at J, with 16 bases between. The CDR3 spans 15 residues.

The V and J genes are TRBV10-3 and TRBJ2-7; D is perhaps TRBD2 (6 bases). CDR1 and CDR2 from the germline V gene are ENHRY and SYGVKD. V was clipped by 0 bases and J by 2 bases, with 8 bases between them. The CDR3 totals 14 residues. DNA for the CDR3: TGTGCCATCAGTGAGTCGGGGGGTCCCTACGAGCAGTACTTC. Protein product: CAISESGGPYEQYF.

V gene TRBV27 combines with J gene TRBJ2-3, with 9 bases aligning to TRBD2. The CDR3 sequence is 16 residues long. Germline loops: CDR1 MNHEY, CDR2 SMNVEV (reference sequence). Unmatched junction bases numbered 10, after V lost 6 bases and J lost 3 bases. The CDR3 DNA sequence: TGTGCCAGCAGGAGAGAGATTGGACTAGCGACAGATACGCAGTATTTT. Encoded protein: CASRREIGLATDTQYF.

This chain links TRBV19 with TRBJ1-2, with 7 bases aligning to TRBD1. V was pared by 2 bases and J by 8 bases, with 2 bases of the junction left unmatched. CDR3 size: 12 residues. Germline CDR1 LNHDA, CDR2 SQIVND (reference sequence). The CDR3 DNA is TGTGCCAGTAGTATACTAGGGGGCGGCTACACCTTC. It is translated as CASSILGGGYTF.

V gene TRBV28 combines with J gene TRBJ2-3; TRBD2 aligns across 8 bases. CDR3 length equals 14 residues. V lost 5 bases to trimming and J lost 5 bases; unmatched junction nucleotides: 6. Germline V lookup: CDR1 MDHEN, CDR2 SYDVKM. CDR3 in DNA: TGTGCCAGCAGTCGGGGAAGCGGGAGAGATACGCAGTATTTT. As protein: CASSRGSGRDTQYF.

The V gene is TRBV7-3, the J gene TRBJ2-3, with TRBD2 identical over 10 bases. This CDR3 comprises 19 residues. Germline V gene sequence: CDR1 SGHTA, CDR2 FQGTGA. Trimming took 2 bases from V and 1 from J; bases not matched to a gene: 12. CDR3 DNA: TGTGCCAGCAGCTTATCACACGGCGGGCTAGCGGGAGGCACAGATACGCAGTATTTT. Amino acids: CASSLSHGGLAGGTDTQYF.

The chain couples TRBV28 to TRBJ1-1; D is undetermined. The germline V gene encodes CDR1 MDHEN and CDR2 SYDVKM. Trimming shortened V by 2 bases and J by 10 bases, and 14 bases separated the two germline ends. The CDR3 is 13 residues long. The CDR3 DNA follows: TGTGCCAGCAGTTTAGTTTTCCAGGTGGGAGCTTTCTTT. Translating it yields CASSLVFQVGAFF.

V gene TRBV6-6 combines with J gene TRBJ2-7; 7 bases line up with TRBD2. The CDR3 has 13 residues. V lost 2 bases and J lost 4; bases outside the gene matches: 2. CDR1 and CDR2 from the germline V gene are MNHNY and SVGAGI (reference sequence). In DNA form, the CDR3 reads TGTGCCAGCAGTTACGGGAGGGGTTACGAGCAGTACTTC. It encodes CASSYGRGYEQYF.

The V and J genes are TRBV6-5 and TRBJ2-7; 14 bases map to TRBD2. Germline loops: CDR1 MNHEY, CDR2 SVGAGI. This CDR3 is built from 15 residues. J gave up 6 bases and V 6 bases, and 7 bases lay outside the gene matches. As DNA, the CDR3 is TGTGCCAGCAGCGCCCCCGGGACTAGCGGGAGCGAGCAGTACTTC. It yields the protein CASSAPGTSGSEQYF.

This chain connects TRBV6-5 to TRBJ2-7; maybe TRBD1 (6 bases). CDR3 length: 15 residues. The V gene lost 2 bases and the J gene lost 7 bases, with 18 bases spanning the gap. The germline gives CDR1 MNHEY, CDR2 SVGAGI. The chain's CDR3 is CASSYSPGAGEEQYF. The CDR3 nucleotides read TGTGCCAGCAGTTACAGTCCAGGGGCCGGTGAGGAGCAGTACTTC.